The 19 T cell receptor beta chains reported below all come from one sample, sequenced in a study of T-cell reconstitution after alpha-beta-depleted transplantation in children. Construction of the TCRbeta library involved unique molecular identifiers. Using its own MiXCR run on the PCR reads, TCRdb lists one record per CDR3 protein. The table records fewer than 1 million distinct CDR3 sequences, around 17% of them present only once. Sequenced material: PBMCs, mostly from graft donor cells, taken 360 days after TCRalphabeta/CD19-depleted stem cell transplant. These receptors came from a male patient under 18 who had a stem cell transplant for acute lymphoblastic leukemia, so the T cells may come from the graft donor.

This chain links TRBV12-3 or TRBV12-4 with TRBJ2-1; TRBD2 agrees at 11 bases. Trimming cost V 6 bases and J 10 bases; bases outside gene matches: 14. The CDR3 runs 16 residues. The CDR3 reads CASSLHTSGRGIEQFF. The DNA of the CDR3 is TGTGCCAGCAGCCTGCATACTAGCGGGAGAGGAATAGAGCAGTTCTTC.

This clonotype appeared a few times. This sequence joins TRBV12-3 or TRBV12-4 and TRBJ1-4, with D hard to call. V was shortened by 5 bases and J by 5 bases, with 15 bases between the two germline ends. This CDR3 has 15 amino acids. The CDR3: CASSLWRGYNEKLFF. The CDR3 DNA is TGTGCCAGCAGTCTCTGGCGGGGATACAATGAAAAACTGTTTTTT.

V usage is TRBV12-3 or TRBV12-4 and J usage is TRBJ2-5, with D possibly being TRBD2 (5 bases). The ends were cut back, 3 bases at V and 7 bases at J, with 12 bases in the middle. This CDR3 has 13 residues. CDR3 amino acids: CASSFTDRGTQYF. The CDR3 DNA is TGTGCCAGCAGTTTCACAGATCGGGGGACCCAGTACTTC.

This clonotype was detected a few times. The chain is built from TRBV20-1 and TRBJ2-7; TRBD2 agrees at 13 bases. This CDR3 has 18 amino acids. V lost 1 base to trimming and J lost 0 bases; unmatched junction nucleotides: 9. Germline V gene lookup returns CDR1 DFQATT and CDR2 SNEGSKA (reference sequence). CDR3 nucleotides: TGCAGTGCTAGAGGGGGACTAGCGGGACCCACAAGCTCCTACGAGCAGTACTTC. Protein: CSARGGLAGPTSSYEQYF.

The chain uses TRBV9 and TRBJ1-1; a possible D gene is TRBD1 (5 bases). The CDR3 length is 18 residues. V dropped 2 bases and J dropped 1 base, with 21 bases sitting between them. Germline CDR1 and CDR2: SGDLS and YYNGEE. This CDR3 reads CASSVPPDQGTTNTEAFF. The CDR3 region has the DNA TGTGCCAGCAGCGTCCCCCCGGACCAAGGGACGACGAACACTGAAGCTTTCTTT.

This clonotype was counted only a few times. This rearrangement joins TRBV2 to TRBJ2-7, with 8 bases fitting TRBD2. Germline values: CDR1 SNHLY, CDR2 FYNNEI. Trimming took 10 bases from V and 0 from J; bases not matched to a gene: 14. The CDR3 has 16 amino acids. The DNA of the CDR3 is TGTGCCACCTACCCTACCAAGCGGGAGTACTCCTACGAGCAGTACTTC. Protein product: CATYPTKREYSYEQYF.

The V call is TRBV12-3 or TRBV12-4, the J call TRBJ2-1, with D hard to call. The CDR3 is made up of 16 amino acids. V lost 4 bases to trimming and J lost 0 bases, with 13 bases between them. The CDR3 nucleotides read TGTGCCAGCAGTTCGACTGGGCTGGTCTCCTACAATGAGCAGTTCTTC. Translating gives CASSSTGLVSYNEQFF.

This clonotype was detected a few times. The chain has TRBV7-3 and TRBJ2-1, with 9 bases aligning to TRBD2. V shed 5 bases and J 6 bases; nucleotides not matched to a gene: 8. CDR3 length: 15 amino acids. Germline V gives CDR1 SGHTA, CDR2 FQGTGA. The CDR3 region is CASSPLAGILNEQFF. The CDR3, as DNA: TGTGCCAGCAGCCCACTAGCGGGTATTCTCAATGAGCAGTTCTTC.

The V gene is TRBV29-1, the J gene TRBJ1-2; TRBD1 agrees at 12 bases. With V trimmed by 3 bases and J by 5 bases, 13 bases remained unmatched. The CDR3 is 17 residues long. The V gene's germline CDR1 is SQVTM and CDR2 ANQGSEA. CDR3 sequence: CSVDPGQGARSPYGYTF. CDR3 DNA: TGCAGCGTTGATCCGGGACAGGGGGCGCGTAGCCCTTATGGCTACACCTTC.

The rearrangement uses TRBV7-3 and TRBJ2-2, with D possibly being TRBD1 or TRBD2 (5 bases each). CDR3 length: 15 amino acids. From germline, CDR1 is SGHTA and CDR2 FQGTGA. V gave up 0 bases and J gave up 4 bases, with 9 bases separating them. CDR3 in DNA: TGTGCCAGCAGCTTAACCCCAGGGAGCACCGGGGAGCTGTTTTTT. Amino acid sequence: CASSLTPGSTGELFF.

The chain combines TRBV29-1 with TRBJ2-3, with D perhaps TRBD1 or TRBD2 (6 bases each). V was trimmed by 6 bases and J by 3 bases, leaving 19 bases between them. Germline CDR1 and CDR2: SQVTM and ANQGSEA. The CDR3 runs to 15 residues. CDR3 DNA sequence: TGCAGCGTCCCTCCCGGCCAAGGGGGGACAGATACGCAGTATTTT. This gives the protein CSVPPGQGGTDTQYF.

V usage is TRBV10-3 and J usage is TRBJ2-7, with TRBD1 identical over 7 bases. CDR1 and CDR2 from the germline V gene are ENHRY and SYGVKD. CDR3 length: 17 residues. V shed 0 bases and J 2 bases; nucleotides not matched to a gene: 10. The CDR3 nucleotides read TGTGCCATCAGTGAGTCGAAGCTCCGGGACAGCCCCTACGAGCAGTACTTC. The encoded protein is CAISESKLRDSPYEQYF.

J is TRBJ1-6 and V is TRBV5-1; D is unclear. Germline V gene sequence: CDR1 SGHRS, CDR2 YFSETQ. Trimming cost V 4 bases and J 7 bases, with 9 bases left between them. The CDR3 is 13 amino acids. The CDR3 DNA is TGCGCCAGCAGCGCCCTCTCGAATTCACCCCTCCACTTT. Its translation is CASSALSNSPLHF.

This clonotype was picked up a small number of times. Lacking the conserved final phenylalanine or tryptophan, this CDR3 likely reflects a read error. CDR3 sequence reads: CSAGKGSLGTEAFL. The CDR3 bases are TGCAGTGCTGGTAAAGGGAGTTTGGGGACTGAAGCTTTCCTT. The rearrangement links TRBV20-1 to TRBJ1-1; D not resolved. Trimming shortened V by 5 bases and J by 5 bases, and 18 bases separated the two germline ends. The CDR3 length is 14 residues. Germline CDR1 and CDR2: DFQATT and SNEGSKA (reference sequence).

This clonotype turned up a few times. The chain couples TRBV12-3 or TRBV12-4 to TRBJ2-2, with 9 bases identical to TRBD1. The CDR3 covers 16 residues. V trimming: 6 bases; J trimming: 0 bases; junction bases outside the gene matches: 5. CDR3 protein: CASSPGQGTNTGELFF. The CDR3 nucleotides read TGTGCCAGCAGCCCGGGACAGGGAACGAACACCGGGGAGCTGTTTTTT.

The chain employs TRBV12-3 or TRBV12-4 and TRBJ2-7; TRBD1 agrees at 8 bases. This CDR3 is built from 16 residues. V dropped 4 bases and J dropped 0; count of bases not matched to a gene: 8. The CDR3 protein is CASSSRGQASSYEQYF. The CDR3 DNA follows: TGTGCCAGCAGTTCCAGGGGACAGGCGAGCTCCTACGAGCAGTACTTC.

In this sample, this clonotype turned up a few times. CDR3 residues: CATGRRGNNQFF. The DNA of the CDR3 is TGTGCCACCGGACGACGGGGGAATAACCAGTTCTTC. The V and J genes are TRBV24-1 and TRBJ2-1, with a tentative D call TRBD2 (6 bases). The ends were cut back, 9 bases at V and 13 bases at J, with 18 bases in the middle. This CDR3 contains 12 residues. The germline V gene encodes CDR1 KGHDR and CDR2 SFDVKD.

The CDR3: CASSFSRGLQETQYF. CDR3 nucleotide sequence: TGTGCCAGCAGCTTTTCTCGGGGGCTCCAAGAGACCCAGTACTTC. The chain couples TRBV5-5 to TRBJ2-5; D is tentatively TRBD1 or TRBD2 (6 bases each). Trimming removed 2 bases at V and 1 base at J, with 12 bases between. CDR1 SGHKS and CDR2 YYEKEE come from the germline V gene (reference sequence). The CDR3 has 15 amino acids. Complete variable domain (other parts from reference TRBV5-5 and TRBJ2-5): DAGVTQSPTHLIKTRGQQVTLRCSPISGHKSVSWYQQVLGQGPQFIFQYYEKEERGRGNFPDRFSARQFPNYSSELNVNALLLGDSALYLCASSFSRGLQETQYFGPGTRLLVL.

V and J are TRBV10-3 and TRBJ2-7; D is possibly TRBD2 (6 bases). Per the germline V gene, CDR1 is ENHRY and CDR2 is SYGVKD. The CDR3 loop spans 17 amino acids. V dropped 3 bases and J dropped 2 bases, with 20 bases sitting between them. This CDR3 reads CAISESGKRRGAYEQYF. For the CDR3, the DNA is TGTGCCATCAGTGAAAGTGGTAAGCGGAGGGGTGCCTACGAGCAGTACTTC.